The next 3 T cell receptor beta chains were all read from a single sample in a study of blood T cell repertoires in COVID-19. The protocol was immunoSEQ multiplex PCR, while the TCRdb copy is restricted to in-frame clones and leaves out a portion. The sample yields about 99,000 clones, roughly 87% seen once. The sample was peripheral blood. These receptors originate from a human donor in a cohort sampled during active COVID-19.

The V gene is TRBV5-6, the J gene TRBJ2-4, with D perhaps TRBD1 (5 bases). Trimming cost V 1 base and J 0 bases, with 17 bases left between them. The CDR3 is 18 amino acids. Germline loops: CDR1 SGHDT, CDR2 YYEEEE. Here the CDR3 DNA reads TGTGCCAGCAGCTTGACAGGATATGGAACACTAGCCAAAAACATTCAGTACTTC. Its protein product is CASSLTGYGTLAKNIQYF.

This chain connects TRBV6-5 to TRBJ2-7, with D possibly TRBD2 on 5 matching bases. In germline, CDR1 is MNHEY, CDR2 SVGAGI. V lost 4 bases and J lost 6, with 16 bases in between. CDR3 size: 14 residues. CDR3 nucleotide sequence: TGTGCCAGCAGTTGGGAGAGGGTTGCCAGCGAGCAGTACTTC. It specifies CASSWERVASEQYF.

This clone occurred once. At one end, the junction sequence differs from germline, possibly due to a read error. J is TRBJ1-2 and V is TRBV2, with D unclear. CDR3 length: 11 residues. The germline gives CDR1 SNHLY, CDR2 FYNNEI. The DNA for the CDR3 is TGTGCCAGCACTCCATTTGGGCCTCGGGGCTTC. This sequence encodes CASTPFGPRGF.